These 20 T cell receptor beta chains were sequenced from one sample in a study of T cell changes during pregnancy in multiple sclerosis. The table came from immunoSEQ multiplex PCR; TCRdb's copy has only in-frame clones and leaves some out. Counted here are about 50,000 clones, less than 95% occurring once; the ten biggest clones make up approximately 0.31%. Specimen: CD4+ T cells from peripheral blood mononuclear cells, collected in the third trimester of pregnancy. These receptor sequences come from a female donor with multiple sclerosis, enrolled in a pregnancy study.

The V gene is TRBV30, the J gene TRBJ1-2; possible D gene TRBD1, 5 bases. Germline loops: CDR1 GTSNPN, CDR2 SVGIG (reference sequence). The CDR3 is 17 residues long. Trimming removed 0 bases from V and 4 bases from J, with 21 bases in between. CDR3: CAWSVVQVPFILYGYTF. The CDR3 DNA reads TGTGCCTGGAGTGTCGTACAGGTTCCGTTCATCCTCTATGGCTACACCTTC.

The chain employs TRBV9 and TRBJ2-1, with D maybe TRBD2 (6 bases). The germline CDR1 and CDR2 sequences are SGDLS and YYNGEE. V shed 0 bases and J shed 12 bases, with 16 bases lying between them. The CDR3 has 14 residues. The CDR3 DNA is TGTGCCAGCAGCGTAGGATGGGGGGTTACTGGGCAGTTCTTC. Its protein product is CASSVGWGVTGQFF.

The chain carries TRBV29-1 and TRBJ2-1, with a possible D match to TRBD1 (5 bases). The ends were cut back, 4 bases at V and 4 bases at J, with 26 bases in the middle. CDR1 is SQVTM and CDR2 is ANQGSEA in the germline V gene. This CDR3 has 18 amino acids. The CDR3 DNA follows: TGCAGCGTTGTTTCCCTTCAAGGGGCTACCTCCTTTTACAATGAGCAGTTCTTC. Its translation is CSVVSLQGATSFYNEQFF.

The chain employs TRBV4-1 and TRBJ1-2, with 8 bases matching TRBD1. V lost 0 bases to trimming and J lost 2 bases; unmatched junction nucleotides: 5. From germline, CDR1 is MGHRA and CDR2 YSYEKL. The CDR3 totals 16 residues. The CDR3 nucleotides read TGCGCCAGCAGCCAAGACGGGACAGGACGCAACTATGGCTACACCTTC. Amino acid sequence: CASSQDGTGRNYGYTF.

The J gene is TRBJ1-1, the V gene TRBV21-1. TRBV21-1 is a known pseudogene. CDR3 size: 13 residues. The DNA for the CDR3 is TGTGCCAGCAGCAACCTTCCGAACACTGAAGCTTTCTTT. It specifies CASSNLPNTEAFF.

This clone was seen once. V gene TRBV7-2 combines with J gene TRBJ2-2; 7 bases line up with TRBD2. V lost 5 bases, J lost 1 base, and 4 bases stayed unmatched. Per germline, CDR1 SGHTA and CDR2 FQGNSA. This CDR3 region has 15 residues. The CDR3 is CASSVTGGNTGELFF. CDR3 in DNA: TGTGCCAGCAGCGTAACGGGGGGGAACACCGGGGAGCTGTTTTTT.

J is TRBJ2-4 and V is TRBV9; TRBD1 agrees at 9 bases. The junction had 4 bases not matched to a gene; V was cut back by 0 bases and J by 9 bases. The CDR3 length is 14 residues. CDR1 and CDR2 from the germline V gene are SGDLS and YYNGEE. CDR3 protein: CASSVGDRASIQYF. In DNA, the CDR3 is TGTGCCAGCAGCGTAGGGGACAGGGCTAGCATTCAGTACTTC.

CDR3 bases: TGTGCCAGCAGCTCATTAGCGGGGGGGGGTAGCACAGATACGCAGTATTTT. This sequence encodes CASSSLAGGGSTDTQYF. This chain uses TRBV5-4 with TRBJ2-3; 11 nucleotides agree with TRBD2. V was pared by 3 bases and J by 0 bases, with 6 bases of the junction left unmatched. Per the germline V gene, CDR1 is SGHNT and CDR2 is YYREEE (reference sequence). The length of the CDR3 is 17 residues.

This sequence joins TRBV9 and TRBJ2-3; 7 nucleotides line up with TRBD2. V lost 4 bases to trimming and J lost 6 bases; unmatched junction nucleotides: 2. This CDR3 contains 12 residues. The germline gives CDR1 SGDLS, CDR2 YYNGEE. The CDR3 bases are TGTGCCAGCAGCCCGCGGGGGGATACGCAGTATTTT. Amino acid sequence: CASSPRGDTQYF. The entire variable domain, with the rest obtained from reference TRBV9 and TRBJ2-3, is as follows: DSGVTQTPKHLITATGQRVTLRCSPRSGDLSVYWYQQSLDQGLQFLIQYYNGEERAKGNILERFSAQQFPDLHSELNLSSLELGDSALYFCASSPRGDTQYFGPGTRLTVL.

This rearrangement joins TRBV9 to TRBJ2-3, with TRBD1 identical over 7 bases. V was clipped by 2 bases and J by 2 bases; unmatched bases: 8. CDR1 is SGDLS and CDR2 is YYNGEE in the germline V gene. The CDR3 has 16 residues. The DNA for the CDR3 is TGTGCCAGCAGCGTCGACCCGGGACAGCACACAGATACGCAGTATTTT. Translation: CASSVDPGQHTDTQYF.

The table lists this clone with a count of one. The chain joins TRBV5-1 to TRBJ2-1, with TRBD2 matching 12 bases. With 5 bases clipped from V and 8 bases from J, the junction kept 11 bases outside the gene matches. The germline V gene has CDR1 SGHRS and CDR2 YFSETQ. The CDR3 spans 16 residues. This CDR3 is CASSFLAGGPNHEQFF. Here the CDR3 DNA reads TGCGCCAGCAGTTTCCTAGCGGGGGGGCCGAATCATGAGCAGTTCTTC.

The chain employs TRBV5-1 and TRBJ1-2, with 9 bases aligning to TRBD1. Germline V CDR1 and CDR2: SGHRS, YFSETQ. The CDR3 consists of 16 residues. The J segment lost 0 bases and the V segment lost 4 bases, leaving 7 bases of the junction unmatched. CDR3 sequence: CASSPETGGANYGYTF. The CDR3 bases are TGCGCCAGCAGCCCAGAGACAGGGGGAGCTAACTATGGCTACACCTTC.

The V and J genes are TRBV4-1 and TRBJ2-5, with 12 bases fitting TRBD2. The CDR3 is 15 amino acids. Trimming at V came to 5 bases and at J to 5 bases, leaving 6 bases not matched to a gene. CDR1 is MGHRA and CDR2 is YSYEKL in the germline V gene. Written as DNA, the CDR3 is TGCGCCAGCAGCGTCGGGACTAGCGGGTGGGAGACCCAGTACTTC. Translated, it gives CASSVGTSGWETQYF.

The chain has TRBV6-1 and TRBJ2-3, with TRBD2 matching over 12 bases. There are 15 residues in the CDR3. The V gene's germline CDR1 is MNHNS and CDR2 SASEGT. V lost 2 bases to trimming and J lost 4 bases; unmatched junction nucleotides: 1. The CDR3 bases are TGTGCCAGCAGTGAACTAGCGGGGGGGCCAGATACGCAGTATTTT. It yields the protein CASSELAGGPDTQYF.

The rearrangement joins TRBV18 to TRBJ1-1, with a possible D match to TRBD1 (5 bases). The CDR3 loop spans 12 amino acids. The V end lost 5 bases, the J end lost 4 bases, and 8 bases lay between the germline ends. From germline, CDR1 is KGHSH and CDR2 LQKENI. CDR3: CASSIQVTEAFF. In DNA, the CDR3 is TGTGCCAGCTCAATACAGGTCACTGAAGCTTTCTTT.

The chain recombines TRBV9 with TRBJ1-1, with 7 bases fitting TRBD1. CDR3 length: 15 amino acids. Trimming took 2 bases from V and 2 from J; bases not matched to a gene: 6. Germline V gene sequence: CDR1 SGDLS, CDR2 YYNGEE. The chain's CDR3 is CASSVRTGRNTEAFF. The CDR3 DNA is TGTGCCAGCAGCGTGAGGACAGGACGAAACACTGAAGCTTTCTTT.

The chain joins TRBV5-6 to TRBJ2-5; 9 bases map to TRBD1. After removal of 4 bases from V and 4 bases from J, the junction contained 11 bases not matched to a gene. Germline CDR1 SGHDT, CDR2 YYEEEE. This CDR3 is built from 16 residues. CDR3 sequence reads: CASSRVDRGVRETQYF. The CDR3 DNA reads TGTGCCAGCAGCCGGGTGGACAGGGGAGTCCGAGAGACCCAGTACTTC.

The V and J genes are TRBV4-1 and TRBJ2-7; 7 nucleotides agree with TRBD1. The V gene's germline CDR1 is MGHRA and CDR2 YSYEKL. The length of the CDR3 is 15 residues. Trimming at V came to 1 base and at J to 3 bases, leaving 6 bases not matched to a gene. The CDR3 sequence is CASSQATGPYYEQYF. CDR3 nucleotides: TGCGCCAGCAGCCAAGCGACAGGGCCCTACTACGAGCAGTACTTC.

This clone was counted a single time. As DNA, the CDR3 is TGCGCCAGCAGTCGGCAACGCGGATTTATTAACACTGAAGCTTTCTTT. Protein: CASSRQRGFINTEAFF. This chain links TRBV5-1 with TRBJ1-1, with D unclear. The CDR3 is made up of 16 amino acids. Germline V gene data show CDR1 as SGHRS and CDR2 as YFSETQ. Trimming took off 5 bases at V and 2 bases at J, with 19 bases between the two ends. The entire variable domain, with the rest obtained from reference TRBV5-1 and TRBJ1-1, is as follows: KAGVTQTPRYLIKTRGQQVTLSCSPISGHRSVSWYQQTPGQGLQFLFEYFSETQRNKGNFPGRFSGRQFSNSRSEMNVSTLELGDSALYLCASSRQRGFINTEAFFGQGTRLTVV.

V usage is TRBV28 and J usage is TRBJ1-4; no firm D call. This CDR3 spans 14 amino acids. The V end lost 4 bases, the J end lost 0 bases, and 6 bases lay between the germline ends. Germline values: CDR1 MDHEN, CDR2 SYDVKM. This CDR3 is CASSSPSTNEKLFF. In DNA, the CDR3 is TGTGCCAGCAGTTCCCCCTCAACTAATGAAAAACTGTTTTTT.